This entry lists 21 T cell receptor beta chains sequenced from one sample in a study of T cell responses to AZD1222 COVID-19 vaccine. Profiled with immunoSEQ multiplex PCR; TCRdb holds only in-frame clones, not every one. The sample holds some 180,000 clones; approximately 90% are singletons and the top ten take about 1%. Here the sequenced sample was peripheral blood, taken 28 days after the second AZD1222 dose. The receptors originated from an adult who received the AZD1222 COVID-19 vaccine.

V gene TRBV19 combines with J gene TRBJ2-1; D is possibly TRBD1 (6 bases). The ends were cut back, 10 bases at V and 4 bases at J, with 14 bases in the middle. CDR3 length: 13 residues. CDR1 is LNHDA and CDR2 is SQIVND in the germline V gene (reference sequence). The CDR3 coding sequence is TGTGCCACCTTGGGGGCTTTTTACAATGAGCAGTTCTTC. Its translation: CATLGAFYNEQFF.

This chain links TRBV12-3 or TRBV12-4 with TRBJ2-5, with D tentatively TRBD2 (6 bases). The CDR3 contains 12 residues. V shed 6 bases and J shed 5 bases, with 10 bases lying between them. As DNA, the CDR3 is TGTGCCAGCAGCCCTCTAGCGGAGACCCAGTACTTC. Its protein product is CASSPLAETQYF.

The chain is built from TRBV4-1 and TRBJ2-2, with 10 bases matching TRBD2. Germline CDR1 and CDR2: MGHRA and YSYEKL. The CDR3 has 17 amino acids. J gave up 5 bases and V 0 bases, and 6 bases lay outside the gene matches. The CDR3 loop is CASSQEVERGGTGELFF. CDR3 sequence (DNA): TGCGCCAGCAGCCAAGAAGTCGAGCGGGGGGGAACCGGGGAGCTGTTTTTT.

The rearrangement uses TRBV19 and TRBJ1-6; D gene uncertain. Germline assignment: CDR1 LNHDA and CDR2 SQIVND (reference sequence). The length of the CDR3 is 12 residues. Trimming took 6 bases from V and 5 from J, leaving 5 bases between them. This chain's CDR3 is CASRRNNSPLHF. Written as DNA, the CDR3 is TGTGCCAGTAGGAGGAATAATTCACCCCTCCACTTT.

This chain uses TRBV4-1 with TRBJ2-3; 9 nucleotides align to TRBD2. The germline CDR1 and CDR2 sequences are MGHRA and YSYEKL. CDR3 length: 18 amino acids. The ends lost 2 bases at V and 1 base at J; junction bases unmatched: 10. CDR3 residues: CASSQIRAAGGGTDTQYF. The CDR3 nucleotides are TGCGCCAGCAGCCAAATTCGCGCAGCGGGAGGCGGCACAGATACGCAGTATTTT.

In its sample, this clone was seen a few times. This sequence joins TRBV19 and TRBJ1-1; D gene unclear. V lost 1 base to trimming and J lost 4 bases, with 10 bases between them. The CDR3 extends over 14 amino acids. CDR1 is LNHDA, CDR2 SQIVND, per germline (reference sequence). CDR3 sequence: CASSIVAASTEAFF. The CDR3, as DNA: TGTGCCAGTAGTATAGTGGCAGCTTCCACTGAAGCTTTCTTT.

Comments on this clone: The same CDR3 arises from other DNA sequences in this sample as well. This rearrangement joins TRBV5-1 to TRBJ1-1, with 8 bases fitting TRBD1. CDR3 length: 13 residues. Germline assignment: CDR1 SGHRS and CDR2 YFSETQ. V shed 2 bases, J shed 5 bases, and the junction held 2 bases outside the gene matches. The CDR3 loop reads CASSFGQGTEAFF. In DNA form, the CDR3 reads TGCGCCAGCAGCTTTGGACAGGGTACTGAAGCTTTCTTT.

The chain employs TRBV7-9 and TRBJ1-2; tentative D call: TRBD1 (6 bases). Germline lookup yields CDR1 SEHNR and CDR2 FQNEAQ (reference sequence). The CDR3 has 14 residues. Trimming removed 5 bases at V and 4 bases at J, with 14 bases between. The CDR3 coding sequence is TGTGCCAGCAGCACCGTGGACAGCCCCTATGGCTACACCTTC. Residues: CASSTVDSPYGYTF.

The rearrangement uses TRBV5-4 and TRBJ2-1; tentatively, D is TRBD1 or TRBD2 (7 bases each). The V and J ends lost 2 bases and 5 bases respectively, with 14 bases between them. Germline values: CDR1 SGHNT, CDR2 YYREEE (reference sequence). The CDR3 runs 15 residues. In DNA, the CDR3 is TGTGCCAGCAGCTTCAGGGGGGGTACTCACAATGAGCAGTTCTTC. This sequence encodes CASSFRGGTHNEQFF.

This clone was seen just once. The CDR3 spells CASSSEKGWNTGELFF. The DNA for the CDR3 is TGTGCCAGCAGCTCCGAGAAGGGCTGGAACACCGGGGAGCTGTTTTTT. The V call is TRBV5-5, the J call TRBJ2-2; D not certain. Germline V lookup: CDR1 SGHKS, CDR2 YYEKEE (reference sequence). Trimming took off 3 bases at V and 1 base at J, with 13 bases between the two ends. The CDR3 is made up of 16 amino acids.

The J gene is TRBJ2-5, the V gene TRBV4-1, with D possibly being TRBD1 or TRBD2 (6 bases each). V was cut by 1 base and J by 4 bases, with 16 bases left in between. The CDR3 spans 16 residues. Germline V lookup: CDR1 MGHRA, CDR2 YSYEKL. The DNA for the CDR3 is TGCGCCAGCAGCCAAGGGGACACTTCGGGGGTAGAGACCCAGTACTTC. The encoded protein is CASSQGDTSGVETQYF.

The chain recombines TRBV6-1 with TRBJ1-3; D gene unclear. Germline CDR1 MNHNS, CDR2 SASEGT. The CDR3 covers 15 residues. V lost 5 bases and J 5 bases, leaving 16 bases between the germline ends. The chain's CDR3 is CASSNHMGLRNTIYF. The CDR3 DNA follows: TGTGCCAGCAGTAACCATATGGGCCTGCGAAACACCATATATTTT.

The J gene is TRBJ2-1, the V gene TRBV19; 13 nucleotides match TRBD2. V was pared by 7 bases and J by 6 bases, with 3 bases of the junction left unmatched. Per germline, CDR1 LNHDA and CDR2 SQIVND (reference sequence). This CDR3 is 14 amino acids long. The CDR3 DNA reads as TGTGCCAGTAAAAGACTAGCGGGGGGCAATGAGCAGTTCTTC. Protein sequence: CASKRLAGGNEQFF. The full variable domain, with the rest looked up from reference TRBV19 and TRBJ2-1, is DGGITQSPKYLFRKEGQNVTLSCEQNLNHDAMYWYRQDPGQGLRLIYYSQIVNDFQKGDIAEGYSVSREKKESFPLTVTSAQKNPTAFYLCASKRLAGGNEQFFGPGTRLTVL.

This clone was counted a single time. The chain links TRBV4-1 to TRBJ2-3, with D possibly being TRBD2 (5 bases). There are 14 residues in the CDR3. Germline CDR1 reads MGHRA; CDR2 reads YSYEKL. With 1 base removed from V and 4 bases from J, the gap between germline ends came to 9 bases. CDR3 region: CASSQAGSADTQYF. The CDR3 DNA sequence: TGCGCCAGCAGCCAAGCTGGGAGCGCAGATACGCAGTATTTT.

J is TRBJ2-5 and V is TRBV5-1, with TRBD1 matching 8 bases. J lost 3 bases, V lost 1 base, and 5 bases had no gene match. The CDR3 extends over 15 amino acids. The germline V gene has CDR1 SGHRS and CDR2 YFSETQ. CDR3 region: CASSLTPDREETQYF. The CDR3 DNA follows: TGCGCCAGCAGCTTGACGCCGGACAGGGAAGAGACCCAGTACTTC.

Remarks on this clone: Other nucleotide sequences from this sample produce the same CDR3. The chain recombines TRBV5-1 with TRBJ1-6; the match to TRBD1 covers 7 bases. This CDR3 is built from 16 residues. The germline gives CDR1 SGHRS, CDR2 YFSETQ. The J segment lost 3 bases and the V segment lost 0 bases, leaving 3 bases of the junction unmatched. CDR3 coding DNA: TGCGCCAGCAGCTTGGCCGGGACAGACTATAATTCACCCCTCCACTTT. Its protein is CASSLAGTDYNSPLHF.

The rearrangement uses TRBV30 and TRBJ1-3, with TRBD1 as a possible D gene (6 bases). The V gene lost 3 bases and the J gene lost 2 bases, with 14 bases spanning the gap. Per the germline V gene, CDR1 is GTSNPN and CDR2 is SVGIG (reference sequence). The CDR3 has 15 residues. CDR3 amino acids: CAWRDATGAGNTIYF. For the CDR3, the DNA is TGTGCCTGGAGAGACGCGACAGGAGCTGGAAACACCATATATTTT.

The CDR3 reads CASRRQANSGNTIYF. DNA for the CDR3: TGCGCCAGCAGGAGGCAGGCGAACTCTGGAAACACCATATATTTT. V usage is TRBV5-1 and J usage is TRBJ1-3, with D unclear. Germline V gene data show CDR1 as SGHRS and CDR2 as YFSETQ. The CDR3 covers 15 residues. Trimming cost V 5 bases and J 0 bases, with 12 bases left between them.

This clone was seen just once. This chain connects TRBV3-1 (or the pseudogene TRBV3-2) to TRBJ2-1; D is undetermined. CDR1 and CDR2 from the germline V gene are LGHDT and YNNKEL (reference sequence). The length of the CDR3 is 13 residues. Trimming took 4 bases from V and 12 from J, leaving 16 bases between them. The CDR3 reads CASSLVRMPGQFF. CDR3 DNA sequence: TGTGCCAGCAGCCTGGTACGCATGCCCGGGCAGTTCTTC.

The chain has TRBV3-1 (or the pseudogene TRBV3-2) and TRBJ1-5, with unresolved D. Germline CDR1 and CDR2: LGHDT and YNNKEL (reference sequence). CDR3 size: 14 residues. V shed 1 base and J shed 3 bases, with 7 bases lying between them. The CDR3, as DNA: TGTGCCAGCAGCCAAGGGACTTACAATCAGCCCCAGCATTTT. This translates into CASSQGTYNQPQHF.

In this sample, this clone turned up a few times. V usage is TRBV2 and J usage is TRBJ1-1, with D possibly matching TRBD1 (5 bases). The CDR3 consists of 14 residues. The germline gives CDR1 SNHLY, CDR2 FYNNEI. Trimming removed 5 bases from V and 3 bases from J, with 13 bases in between. For the CDR3, the DNA is TGTGCCAGCAGTCTAGTGGGAGGGGACACTGAAGCTTTCTTT. Its protein product is CASSLVGGDTEAFF. The full variable domain, rest sourced from reference TRBV2 and TRBJ1-1, is EPEVTQTPSHQVTQMGQEVILRCVPISNHLYFYWYRQILGQKVEFLVSFYNNEISEKSEIFDDQFSVERPDGSNFTLKIRSTKLEDSAMYFCASSLVGGDTEAFFGQGTRLTVV.